This TCR beta chain was retrieved from a study of CD8 T cells in Susac syndrome. This clonotype appeared a single time. Matched for age and sex, the controls were healthy donors. The germline V gene has CDR1 SQVTM and CDR2 ANQGSEA. The V end lost 5 bases, the J end lost 0 bases, and 4 bases lay between the germline ends. This CDR3 has 11 residues. Random hexamers primed reverse transcription of roughly 0.5 to 1 ug RNA. A multiplex approach, immunoSEQ multiplex PCR, amplified TCR beta CDR3 across 54 Vbeta and 13 Jbeta. Each CDR3 protein is one row after TCRdb ran MiXCR on the immunoSEQ multiplex PCR reads. Here the sample spans approximately 150,000 distinct CDR3 sequences, around 95% being singletons.

This TCR derives from a human donor in good health. Sequenced input: CD4+ T cells from PBMCs. The chain combines TRBV29-1 with TRBJ1-2; D unclear. CDR3 protein: CSVRTNYGYTF. CDR3 bases: TGCAGCGTTCGGACTAACTATGGCTACACCTTC.